This T cell receptor (beta chain) comes out of a study of T cells in Graves' hyperthyroidism and ophthalmopathy. Uncontrolled infection, other autoimmune disease, pregnancy or lactation led to exclusion. Germline V gene lookup returns CDR1 MNHEY and CDR2 SMNVEV (reference sequence). This CDR3 has 13 residues. In regard to this clonotype: No antigen is known for it. A read error may produce the germline difference seen at one junction end.

Whole-study findings and limits: Ophthalmopathy stood apart from stable hyperthyroidism in a 13 V-J model. It was a median roughly six months before onset that the model predicted ophthalmopathy.

Amplified TCR beta CDR3 regions derived from RNA transcripts. When the TCR CDR3 underwent first-round RT-PCR, the HTBI primer set was used. Via MiXCR, TCRdb re-called the multiplex PCR reads, giving one row per CDR3 protein. In the table there are 600,000 or so distinct CDR3 sequences, roughly 15% of which are singletons. The TCR sequence derives from a woman aged 45-60 years with Graves' ophthalmopathy. The V call is TRBV27, the J call TRBJ1-6, with D unclear. Sequenced sample: blood. CDR3 nucleotide sequence: TGTGCCAGCAGGCTGACGCCAAATTCACCCTTCCACTTT. Encoded protein: CASRLTPNSPFHF.